This TCR beta chain was sequenced in a study of CD8+CD57+ T cells in acquired aplastic anemia. About the research overall: DNA per sorted CD4+ or CD8+ sample ranged roughly 0.19 to 27.4 ug, averaging approximately 3.3 ug. Study-wide findings and caveats: Sharing between patients and controls was observed for around 27 CD8+ CDR3 sequences.

Genomic DNA served as template for TCR beta VDJ and CDR3 profiling. TCRdb used MiXCR to reprocess the reads, holding one entry per CDR3 protein. The sample gives fewer than 200,000 distinct CDR3 sequences, approximately 60% of which show up once; less than 55% is in the top ten. In this sample, this clonotype turned up many times. Antigen specificity is unknown. The germline gives CDR1 DFQATT, CDR2 SNEGSKA (reference sequence). This CDR3 is 14 amino acids long. With 3 bases removed from V and 4 bases from J, the gap between germline ends came to 15 bases. The source of this sequence is a human donor in good health. The chain carries TRBV20-1 and TRBJ2-5; possibly TRBD1 or TRBD2 for D (7 bases each). Sequences were obtained from sorted CD4+, CD8+, or CD8+CD57+ T cells (not recorded which) from PBMCs. CDR3 in amino acids: CSASGPRGGETQYF. The CDR3 nucleotides are TGCAGTGCTAGTGGCCCCAGGGGGGGAGAGACCCAGTACTTC.